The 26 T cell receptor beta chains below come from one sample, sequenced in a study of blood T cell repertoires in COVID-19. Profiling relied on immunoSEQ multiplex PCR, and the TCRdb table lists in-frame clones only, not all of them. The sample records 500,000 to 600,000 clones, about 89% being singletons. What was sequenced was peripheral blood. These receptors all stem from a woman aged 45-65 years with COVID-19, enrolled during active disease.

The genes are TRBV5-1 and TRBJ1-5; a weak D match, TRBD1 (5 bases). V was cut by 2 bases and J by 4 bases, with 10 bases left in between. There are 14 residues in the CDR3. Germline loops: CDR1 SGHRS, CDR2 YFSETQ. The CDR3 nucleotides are TGCGCCAGCAGCTTTCTCGGGGGGAATCAGCCCCAGCATTTT. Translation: CASSFLGGNQPQHF. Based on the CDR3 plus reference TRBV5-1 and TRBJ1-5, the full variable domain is KAGVTQTPRYLIKTRGQQVTLSCSPISGHRSVSWYQQTPGQGLQFLFEYFSETQRNKGNFPGRFSGRQFSNSRSEMNVSTLELGDSALYLCASSFLGGNQPQHFGDGTRLSIL.

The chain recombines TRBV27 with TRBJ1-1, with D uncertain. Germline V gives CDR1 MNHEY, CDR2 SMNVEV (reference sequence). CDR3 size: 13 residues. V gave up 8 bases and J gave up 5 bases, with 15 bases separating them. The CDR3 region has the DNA TGTGCCAGCGGGAGTTCCCCGGGGACTGAAGCTTTCTTT. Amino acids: CASGSSPGTEAFF.

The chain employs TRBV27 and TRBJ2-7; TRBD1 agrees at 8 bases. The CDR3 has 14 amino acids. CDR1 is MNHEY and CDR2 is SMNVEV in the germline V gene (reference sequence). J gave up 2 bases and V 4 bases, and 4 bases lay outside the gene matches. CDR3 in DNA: TGTGCCAGCAGTTCGGGACAGGCCGCCTACGAGCAGTACTTC. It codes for CASSSGQAAYEQYF.

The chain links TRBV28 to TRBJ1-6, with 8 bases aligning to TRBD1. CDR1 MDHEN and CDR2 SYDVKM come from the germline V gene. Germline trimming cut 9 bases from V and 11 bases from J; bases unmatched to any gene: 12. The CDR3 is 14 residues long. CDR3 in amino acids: CASLSGGGRPPLHF. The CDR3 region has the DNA TGTGCCAGTCTATCAGGGGGCGGCCGGCCACCCCTCCACTTT. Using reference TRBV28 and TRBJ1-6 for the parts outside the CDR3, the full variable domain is DVKVTQSSRYLVKRTGEKVFLECVQDMDHENMFWYRQDPGLGLRLIYFSYDVKMKEKGDIPEGYSVSREKKERFSLILESASTNQTSMYLCASLSGGGRPPLHFGNGTRLTVT.

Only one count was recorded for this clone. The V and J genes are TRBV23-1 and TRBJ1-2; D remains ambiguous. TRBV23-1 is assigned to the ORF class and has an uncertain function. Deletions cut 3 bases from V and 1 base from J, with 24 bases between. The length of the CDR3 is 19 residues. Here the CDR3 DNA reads TGCGCCAGCAGTCATCCCCTTCGGGAGCAGGAAGGCTTTAACTATGGCTACACCTTC. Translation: CASSHPLREQEGFNYGYTF.

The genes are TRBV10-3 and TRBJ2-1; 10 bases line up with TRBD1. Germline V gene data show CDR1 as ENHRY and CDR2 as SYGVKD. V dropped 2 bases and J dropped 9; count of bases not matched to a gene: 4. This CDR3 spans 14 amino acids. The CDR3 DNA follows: TGTGCCATCAGTGAGGCGGGACAGGGGTTTGAGCAGTTCTTC. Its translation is CAISEAGQGFEQFF.

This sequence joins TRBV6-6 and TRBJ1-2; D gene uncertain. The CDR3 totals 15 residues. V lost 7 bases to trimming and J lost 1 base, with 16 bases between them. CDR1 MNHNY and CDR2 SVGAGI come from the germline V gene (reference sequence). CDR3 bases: TGTGCCAGCATCAACCGGGAAAAAATTAACTATGGCTACACCTTC. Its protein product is CASINREKINYGYTF.

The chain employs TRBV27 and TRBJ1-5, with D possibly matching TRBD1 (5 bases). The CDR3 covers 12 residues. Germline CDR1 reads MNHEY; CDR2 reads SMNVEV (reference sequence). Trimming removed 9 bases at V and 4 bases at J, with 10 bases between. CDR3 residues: CASGAANQPQHF. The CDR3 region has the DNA TGTGCCAGTGGGGCTGCAAATCAGCCCCAGCATTTT.

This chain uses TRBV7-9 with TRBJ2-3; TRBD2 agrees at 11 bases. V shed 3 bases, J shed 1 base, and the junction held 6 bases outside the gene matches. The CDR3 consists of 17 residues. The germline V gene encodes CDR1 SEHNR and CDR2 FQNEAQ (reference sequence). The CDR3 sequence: CASSLSIAGGRTDTQYF. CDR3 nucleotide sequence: TGTGCCAGCAGCTTGAGCATAGCGGGGGGGCGCACAGATACGCAGTATTTT.

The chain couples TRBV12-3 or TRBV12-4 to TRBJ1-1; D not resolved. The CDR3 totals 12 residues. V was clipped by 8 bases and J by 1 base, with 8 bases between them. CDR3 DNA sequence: TGTGCCAGCTTAGGAGGGAACACTGAAGCTTTCTTT. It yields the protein CASLGGNTEAFF.

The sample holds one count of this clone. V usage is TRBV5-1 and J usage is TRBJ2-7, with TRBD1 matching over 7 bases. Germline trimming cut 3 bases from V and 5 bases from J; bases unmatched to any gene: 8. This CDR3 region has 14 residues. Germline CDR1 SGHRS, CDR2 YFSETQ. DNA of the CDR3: TGCGCCAGCAGCTCCCTGGGGACAGATAACGAGCAGTACTTC. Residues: CASSSLGTDNEQYF.

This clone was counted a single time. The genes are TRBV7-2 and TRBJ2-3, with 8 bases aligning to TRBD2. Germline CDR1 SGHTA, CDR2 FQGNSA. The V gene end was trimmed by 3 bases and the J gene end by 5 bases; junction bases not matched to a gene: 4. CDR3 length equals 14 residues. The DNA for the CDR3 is TGTGCCAGCAGCTTGGGACTAGGGGTAGATACGCAGTATTTT. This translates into CASSLGLGVDTQYF.

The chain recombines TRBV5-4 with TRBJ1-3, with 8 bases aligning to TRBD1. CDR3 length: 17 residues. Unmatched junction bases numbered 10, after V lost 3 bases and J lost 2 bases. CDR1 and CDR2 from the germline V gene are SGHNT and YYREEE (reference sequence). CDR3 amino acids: CASSSQRQGLAGNTIYF. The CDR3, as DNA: TGTGCCAGCAGCTCACAGAGACAGGGGCTAGCTGGAAACACCATATATTTT.

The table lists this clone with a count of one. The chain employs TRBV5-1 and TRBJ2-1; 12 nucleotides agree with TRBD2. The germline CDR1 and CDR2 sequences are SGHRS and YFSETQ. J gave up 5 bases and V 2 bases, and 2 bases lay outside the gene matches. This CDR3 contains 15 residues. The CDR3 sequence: CASSFRLAGDNEQFF. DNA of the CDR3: TGCGCCAGCAGCTTCCGACTAGCGGGGGACAATGAGCAGTTCTTC.

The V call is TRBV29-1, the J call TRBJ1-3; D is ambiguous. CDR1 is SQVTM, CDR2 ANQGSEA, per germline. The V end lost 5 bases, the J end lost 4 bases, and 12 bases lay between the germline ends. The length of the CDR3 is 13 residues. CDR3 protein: CSVNSEGGNTIYF. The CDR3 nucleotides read TGCAGCGTTAATTCTGAGGGCGGAAACACCATATATTTT.

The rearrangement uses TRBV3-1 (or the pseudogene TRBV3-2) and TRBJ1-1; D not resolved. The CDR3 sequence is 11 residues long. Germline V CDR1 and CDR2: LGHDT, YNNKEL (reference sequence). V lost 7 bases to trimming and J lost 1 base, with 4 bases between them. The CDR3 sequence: CASKRNTEAFF. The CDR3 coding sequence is TGTGCCAGCAAGAGGAACACTGAAGCTTTCTTT.

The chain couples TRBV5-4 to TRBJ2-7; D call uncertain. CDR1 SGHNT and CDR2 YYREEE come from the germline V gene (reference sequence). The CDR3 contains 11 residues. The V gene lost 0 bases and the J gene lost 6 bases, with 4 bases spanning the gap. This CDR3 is CASSLVGEQYF. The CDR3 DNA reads TGTGCCAGCAGCTTGGTCGGCGAGCAGTACTTC.

DNA for the CDR3: TGCGCCAGCAGTGAGCACAGGACAGGGTTGGAAGAGACCCAGTACTTC. Amino acid sequence: CASSEHRTGLEETQYF. The rearrangement joins TRBV10-2 to TRBJ2-5; TRBD1 matches 8 bases. Germline V gene sequence: CDR1 WSHSY, CDR2 SAAADI. With V trimmed by 2 bases and J by 3 bases, 8 bases remained unmatched. The CDR3 is made up of 16 amino acids.

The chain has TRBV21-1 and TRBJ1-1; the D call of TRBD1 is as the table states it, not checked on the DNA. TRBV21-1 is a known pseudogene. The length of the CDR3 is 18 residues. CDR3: CASSPGGRLRQGNTEAFF. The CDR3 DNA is TGTGCCAGCAGCCCCGGCGGGCGGTTGAGACAGGGGAACACTGAAGCTTTCTTT.

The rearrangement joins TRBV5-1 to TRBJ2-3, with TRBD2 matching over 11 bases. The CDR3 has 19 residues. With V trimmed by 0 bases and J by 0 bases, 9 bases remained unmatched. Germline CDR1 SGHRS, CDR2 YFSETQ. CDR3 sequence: CASSLGLAGGLLSTDTQYF. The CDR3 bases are TGCGCCAGCAGCTTGGGTCTAGCGGGGGGCCTACTAAGCACAGATACGCAGTATTTT. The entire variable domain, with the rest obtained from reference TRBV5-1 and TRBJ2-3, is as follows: KAGVTQTPRYLIKTRGQQVTLSCSPISGHRSVSWYQQTPGQGLQFLFEYFSETQRNKGNFPGRFSGRQFSNSRSEMNVSTLELGDSALYLCASSLGLAGGLLSTDTQYFGPGTRLTVL.

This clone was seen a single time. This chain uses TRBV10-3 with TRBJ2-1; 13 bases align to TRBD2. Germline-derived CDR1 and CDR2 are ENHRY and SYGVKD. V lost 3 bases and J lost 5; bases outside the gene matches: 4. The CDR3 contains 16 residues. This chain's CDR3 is CAISDPGTSGDNEQFF. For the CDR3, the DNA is TGTGCCATCAGTGACCCCGGGACTAGCGGGGACAATGAGCAGTTCTTC.

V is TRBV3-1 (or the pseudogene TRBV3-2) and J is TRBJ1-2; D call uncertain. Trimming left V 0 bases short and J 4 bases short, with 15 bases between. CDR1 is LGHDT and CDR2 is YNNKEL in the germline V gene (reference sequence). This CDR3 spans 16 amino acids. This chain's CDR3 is CASSQERVFSGYGYTF. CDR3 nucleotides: TGTGCCAGCAGCCAAGAGAGGGTCTTTTCGGGCTATGGCTACACCTTC.

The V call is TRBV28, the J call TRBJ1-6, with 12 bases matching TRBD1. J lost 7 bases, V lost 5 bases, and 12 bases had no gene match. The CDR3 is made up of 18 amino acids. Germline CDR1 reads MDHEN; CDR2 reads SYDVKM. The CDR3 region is CASSTPGTGGGWNSPLHF. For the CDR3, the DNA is TGTGCCAGCAGTACCCCCGGGACAGGGGGCGGTTGGAATTCACCCCTCCACTTT.

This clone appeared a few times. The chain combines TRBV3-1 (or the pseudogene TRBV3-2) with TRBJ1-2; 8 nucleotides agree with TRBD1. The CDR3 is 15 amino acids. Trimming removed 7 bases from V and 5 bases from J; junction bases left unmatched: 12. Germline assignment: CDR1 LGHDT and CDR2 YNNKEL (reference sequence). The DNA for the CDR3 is TGTGCCAGCACCATGACAGGGGCAGAACGTTATGGCTACACCTTC. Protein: CASTMTGAERYGYTF.

This CDR3 reads CASSLVRGSDEQFF. CDR3 coding DNA: TGTGCCAGCAGCTTAGTCCGGGGAAGTGATGAGCAGTTCTTC. The V gene is TRBV11-3, the J gene TRBJ2-1, with D possibly matching TRBD2 (5 bases). The CDR3 consists of 14 residues. Trimming shortened V by 1 base and J by 8 bases, and 12 bases separated the two germline ends. Germline CDR1 SGHNT, CDR2 YENEEA.

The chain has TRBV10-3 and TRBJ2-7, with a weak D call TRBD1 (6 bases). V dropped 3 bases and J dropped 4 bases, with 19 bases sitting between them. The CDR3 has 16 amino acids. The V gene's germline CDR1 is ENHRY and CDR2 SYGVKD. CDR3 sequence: CAISDPAGTFLYEQYF. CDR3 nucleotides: TGTGCCATCAGTGATCCCGCCGGGACATTCCTTTACGAGCAGTACTTC.